This TCR beta chain was sequenced in a study of T cell repertoires in cytomegalovirus infection. On the study more broadly: Well-studied HLA-B-restricted epitopes and recently identified HLA-C-restricted epitopes of CMV were both used in the study. Public TCR beta signatures indicated both CMV infection and matching HLA type.

Of note for this clonotype: Its antigen is currently unknown.

Each CDR3 protein is one row after TCRdb ran MiXCR on the reads. The table records approximately 910,000 distinct CDR3 sequences, approximately 32% of them present only once. CDR1 is LGHNA, CDR2 YNFKEQ, per germline. CDR3 size: 14 residues. Trimming cost V 4 bases and J 6 bases, with 12 bases left between them. Findings of the study overall: Cumulative frequency of public TCR beta families picked out carriers of CMV plus the relevant HLA. HLA-C-restricted CMV-specific TCR beta clonotypes were dominant in the ex vivo response.

The sequencing here drew on cultured CD8+ T cells from PBMCs, taken from culture after CMV antigen stimulation. This chain links TRBV4-2 with TRBJ1-4, with D maybe TRBD1 (5 bases). The sequence came from a human donor in good health (CMV status not recorded). Some clones in this sample may be carry-over from other donors' samples. The CDR3 DNA follows: TGTGCCAGCAGCCCAGACAGATACCATGAAAAACTGTTTTTT. It codes for CASSPDRYHEKLFF.